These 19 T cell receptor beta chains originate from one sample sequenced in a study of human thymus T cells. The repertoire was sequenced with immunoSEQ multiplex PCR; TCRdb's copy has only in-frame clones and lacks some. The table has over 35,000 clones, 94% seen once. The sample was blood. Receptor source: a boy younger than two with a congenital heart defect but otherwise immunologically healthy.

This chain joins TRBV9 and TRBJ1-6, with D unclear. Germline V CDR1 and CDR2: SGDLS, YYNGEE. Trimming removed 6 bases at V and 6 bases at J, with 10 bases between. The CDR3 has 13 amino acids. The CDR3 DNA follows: TGTGCCAGCACCCGGGTCCTTAATTCACCCCTCCACTTT. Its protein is CASTRVLNSPLHF.

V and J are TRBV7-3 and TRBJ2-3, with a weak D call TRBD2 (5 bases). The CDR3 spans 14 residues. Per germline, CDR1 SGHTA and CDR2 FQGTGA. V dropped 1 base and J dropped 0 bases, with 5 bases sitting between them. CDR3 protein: CASSLRTSTDTQYF. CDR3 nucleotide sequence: TGTGCCAGCAGCTTAAGGACTAGCACAGATACGCAGTATTTT.

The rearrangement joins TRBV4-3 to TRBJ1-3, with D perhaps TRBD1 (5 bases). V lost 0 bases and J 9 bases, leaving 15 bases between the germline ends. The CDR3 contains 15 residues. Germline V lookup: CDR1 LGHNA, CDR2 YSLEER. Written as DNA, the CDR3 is TGCGCCAGCAGCCAAGAGGGGCTGGGTGGGGGCACCATATATTTT. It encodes CASSQEGLGGGTIYF.

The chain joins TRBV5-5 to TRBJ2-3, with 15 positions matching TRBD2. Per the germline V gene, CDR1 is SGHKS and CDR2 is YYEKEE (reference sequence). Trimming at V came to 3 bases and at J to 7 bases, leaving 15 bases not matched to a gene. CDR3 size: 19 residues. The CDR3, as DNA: TGTGCCAGCAGCTACCCGGGACTAGCGGGGGGTCTTCACGCCCATACGCAGTATTTT. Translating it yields CASSYPGLAGGLHAHTQYF.

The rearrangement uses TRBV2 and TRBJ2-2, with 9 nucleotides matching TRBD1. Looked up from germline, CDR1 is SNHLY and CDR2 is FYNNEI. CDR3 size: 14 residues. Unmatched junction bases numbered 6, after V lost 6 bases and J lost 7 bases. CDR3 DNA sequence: TGTGCCAGCAGATCGGGACAGGGTATCGGGGAGCTGTTTTTT. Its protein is CASRSGQGIGELFF.

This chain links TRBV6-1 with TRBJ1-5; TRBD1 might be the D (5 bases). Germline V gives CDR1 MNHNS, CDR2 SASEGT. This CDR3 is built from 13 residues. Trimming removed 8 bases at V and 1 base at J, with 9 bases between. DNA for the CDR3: TGTGCCAGCCGGGGCCGGAGCAATCAGCCCCAGCATTTT. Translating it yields CASRGRSNQPQHF.

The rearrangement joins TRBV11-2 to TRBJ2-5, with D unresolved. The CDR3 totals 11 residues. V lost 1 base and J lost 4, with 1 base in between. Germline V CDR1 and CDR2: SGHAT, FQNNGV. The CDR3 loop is CASSLGETQYF. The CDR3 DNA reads TGTGCCAGCAGCTTAGGAGAGACCCAGTACTTC.

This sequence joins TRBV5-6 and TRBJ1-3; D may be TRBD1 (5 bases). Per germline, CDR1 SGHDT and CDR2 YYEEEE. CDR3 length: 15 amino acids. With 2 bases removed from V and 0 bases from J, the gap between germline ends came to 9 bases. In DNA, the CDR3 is TGTGCCAGCAGCTTTGAGGGGAGCTCTGGAAACACCATATATTTT. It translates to CASSFEGSSGNTIYF. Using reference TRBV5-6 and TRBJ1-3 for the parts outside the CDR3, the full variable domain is DAGVTQSPTHLIKTRGQQVTLRCSPKSGHDTVSWYQQALGQGPQFIFQYYEEEERQRGNFPDRFSGHQFPNYSSELNVNALLLGDSALYLCASSFEGSSGNTIYFGEGSWLTVV.

This CDR3 reads CASSWSSIAYEQYF. DNA of the CDR3: TGTGCCAGCAGTTGGTCATCAATCGCCTACGAGCAGTACTTC. V is TRBV27 and J is TRBJ2-7; D is unclear. CDR3 length: 14 residues. V was clipped by 4 bases and J by 2 bases, with 12 bases between them. Germline CDR1 reads MNHEY; CDR2 reads SMNVEV (reference sequence).

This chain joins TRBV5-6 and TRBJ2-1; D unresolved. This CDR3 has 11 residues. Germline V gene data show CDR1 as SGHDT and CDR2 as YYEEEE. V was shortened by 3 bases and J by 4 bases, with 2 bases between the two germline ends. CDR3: CASSYYNEQFF. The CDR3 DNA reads TGTGCCAGCAGCTATTACAATGAGCAGTTCTTC.

CDR3 in amino acids: CASTHPPHQFYTEAFF. The CDR3 region has the DNA TGTGCCAGCACCCACCCCCCCCATCAATTCTACACTGAAGCTTTCTTT. V and J are TRBV7-9 and TRBJ1-1; D not resolved. Germline loops: CDR1 SEHNR, CDR2 FQNEAQ (reference sequence). The ends were cut back, 7 bases at V and 3 bases at J, with 21 bases in the middle. The CDR3 has 16 residues.

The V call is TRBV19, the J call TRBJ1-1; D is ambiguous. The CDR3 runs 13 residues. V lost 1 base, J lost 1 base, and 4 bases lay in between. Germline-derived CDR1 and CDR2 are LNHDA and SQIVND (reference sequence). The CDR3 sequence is CASSIGENTEAFF. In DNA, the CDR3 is TGTGCCAGTAGTATAGGAGAGAACACTGAAGCTTTCTTT.

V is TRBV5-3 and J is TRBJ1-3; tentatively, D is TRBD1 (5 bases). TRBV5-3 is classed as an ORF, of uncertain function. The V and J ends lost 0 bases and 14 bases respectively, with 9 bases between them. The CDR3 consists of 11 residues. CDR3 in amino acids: CARSLVGALYF. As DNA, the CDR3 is TGTGCCAGAAGCTTGGTTGGGGCCTTATATTTT.

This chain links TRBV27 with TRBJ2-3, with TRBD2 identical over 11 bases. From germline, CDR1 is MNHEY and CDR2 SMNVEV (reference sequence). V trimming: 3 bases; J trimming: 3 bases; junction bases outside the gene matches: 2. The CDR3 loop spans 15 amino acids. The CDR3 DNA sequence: TGTGCCAGCAGTTTGACTAGCGGGGAAACAGATACGCAGTATTTT. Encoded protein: CASSLTSGETDTQYF.

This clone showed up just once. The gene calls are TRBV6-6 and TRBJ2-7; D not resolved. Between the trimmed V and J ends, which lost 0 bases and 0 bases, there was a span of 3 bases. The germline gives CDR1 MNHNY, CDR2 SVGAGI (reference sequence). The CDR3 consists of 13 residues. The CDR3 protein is CASSYSHSYEQYF. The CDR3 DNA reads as TGTGCCAGCAGTTACTCACACTCCTACGAGCAGTACTTC.

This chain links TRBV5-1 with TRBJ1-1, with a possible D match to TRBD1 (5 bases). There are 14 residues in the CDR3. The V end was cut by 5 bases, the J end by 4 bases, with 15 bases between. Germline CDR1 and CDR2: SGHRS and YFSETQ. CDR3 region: CASRFQGGGTEAFF. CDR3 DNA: TGCGCCAGCAGATTTCAGGGAGGCGGCACTGAAGCTTTCTTT. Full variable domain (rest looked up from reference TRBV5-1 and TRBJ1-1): KAGVTQTPRYLIKTRGQQVTLSCSPISGHRSVSWYQQTPGQGLQFLFEYFSETQRNKGNFPGRFSGRQFSNSRSEMNVSTLELGDSALYLCASRFQGGGTEAFFGQGTRLTVV.

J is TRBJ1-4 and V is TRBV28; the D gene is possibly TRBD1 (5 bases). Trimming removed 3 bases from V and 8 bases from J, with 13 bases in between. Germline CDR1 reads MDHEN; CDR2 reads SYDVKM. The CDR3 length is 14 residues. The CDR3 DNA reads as TGTGCCAGCAGTTTTGGGGGGAGGGAGGAAAAACTGTTTTTT. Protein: CASSFGGREEKLFF.

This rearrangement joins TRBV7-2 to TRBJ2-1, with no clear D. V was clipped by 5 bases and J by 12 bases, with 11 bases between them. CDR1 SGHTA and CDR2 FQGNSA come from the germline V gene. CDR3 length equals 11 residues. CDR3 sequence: CASSPRTGQFF. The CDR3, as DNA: TGTGCCAGCAGCCCCCGGACGGGGCAGTTCTTC.

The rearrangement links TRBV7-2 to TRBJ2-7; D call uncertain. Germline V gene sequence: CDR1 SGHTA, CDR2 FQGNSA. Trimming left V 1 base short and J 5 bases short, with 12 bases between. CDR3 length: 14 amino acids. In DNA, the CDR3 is TGTGCCAGCAGCTTAGGAGGCGCCCGTCACGAGCAGTACTTC. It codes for CASSLGGARHEQYF.